The clone carrying this T cell receptor beta chain was detected a few times. Enrolment of Seattle patients took place during active infection, and they were followed longitudinally. This sample stems from a study of blood T cell repertoires in COVID-19. On the study more broadly: Sites across the United States, Italy and Spain contributed samples from acute and convalescent COVID-19. Nucleic acid was either cDNA or gDNA, and it came from T cells, B-cell-depleted T cells, or PBMCs.

Libraries were prepared by immunoSEQ multiplex PCR; TCRdb keeps only in-frame clonotypes and omits some of them. This table has around 190,000 clones, over 75% appearing once. This TCR was recovered from a man over 45 with COVID-19, enrolled during active disease. The material sequenced was peripheral blood.

The DNA of the CDR3 is TGTGCCAGCAGCGCCCGGGACATCTCTGGAAACACCATATATTTT. Residues: CASSARDISGNTIYF. The V call is TRBV11-2, the J call TRBJ1-3, with D possibly TRBD1 on 6 matching bases. CDR1 is SGHAT and CDR2 is FQNNGV in the germline V gene. This CDR3 spans 15 amino acids. Trimming took off 5 bases at V and 0 bases at J, with 11 bases between the two ends.